The TCR beta chain described here comes from a study of identical twins. This CDR3 comprises 14 residues. The germline V gene encodes CDR1 SQVTM and CDR2 ANQGSEA. J gave up 4 bases and V 6 bases, and 10 bases lay outside the gene matches. There are many counts of this clonotype. TCRdb analysed the 5' RACE reads with MiXCR anew, one entry per CDR3 protein. The repertoire consists of around 690,000 distinct CDR3 sequences, with 21% occurring once and the leading ten covering more than 4%. These data were also reused for a study on T cells expressing NK-cell markers. That paper notes: Cells sorted as CD3+CD56+NKG2C+, CD3+CD56+NKG2C- and CD3+CD56-NKG2C+ T cells supplied the TCR beta repertoires.

The chain links TRBV29-1 to TRBJ2-7; 9 bases map to TRBD1. This TCR was sampled from a woman aged 18-30 years in good health. The sample was PBMCs. CDR3 loop: CSVGQQGALYEQYF. The DNA of the CDR3 is TGCAGCGTCGGACAACAGGGGGCTCTGTACGAGCAGTACTTC.